The clone carrying this T cell receptor beta chain was seen just once. Its specificity is not known. Trimming removed 0 bases from V and 1 base from J; junction bases left unmatched: 3. This CDR3 contains 16 residues. The germline gives CDR1 LGHNA, CDR2 YNFKEQ. Sequencing was performed with immunoSEQ multiplex PCR; in TCRdb, only in-frame clones are kept and a portion is missing. The profile shows about 70,000 clones, about 80% of them singletons. The data stem from a study of T cell responses to AZD1222 COVID-19 vaccine. General study findings and limits: Just a handful of people given AZD1222 tested seropositive at baseline. CD4 TCRs covered the whole spike, strongest at regions 160-218 and 743-854. Spike-specific TCR depth and breadth grew after two AZD1222 doses.

Analyses pooled second doses at about 4 or about 12 weeks. V gene TRBV4-2 combines with J gene TRBJ2-3; 8 bases map to TRBD2. This clonotype was obtained from an adult who received the AZD1222 COVID-19 vaccine. The starting material was peripheral blood, obtained 28 days after the second AZD1222 dose. CDR3 protein: CASSQDLGLGTDTQYF. In DNA form, the CDR3 reads TGTGCCAGCAGCCAAGATTTGGGACTAGGCACAGATACGCAGTATTTT.